Included here is one T cell receptor beta chain sequence, with context. Antigen: not known. Sampled blood was obtained at baseline, cycle 4 day 1, and cycle 7 day 1. This specimen belongs to a study of OX40 agonist ivuxolimab in advanced cancers. Study-wide context: At approximately 83% male, the cohort had a mean age of 60 years, ranging from about 20 to 90. Anti-PD-1, anti-PD-L1 or anti-CTLA-4 therapy given earlier was allowed, and roughly 40% had some.

Study observations and caveats: CD4+ and CD8+ blood T cells expanded clonally by week 6 at 0.1 to 3.0 mg/kg.

Data came from immunoSEQ multiplex PCR; TCRdb stores just in-frame clones and leaves some out. The sample includes some 25,000 clones, 80% to 85% of them seen just once. The CDR3 has 16 amino acids. The trim removed 1 base at V and 1 base at J, leaving 7 bases unmatched. Germline CDR1 is SGHRS and CDR2 is YFSETQ. The chain links TRBV5-1 to TRBJ2-5, with 7 bases identical to TRBD2. The sequence was obtained from an adult with an advanced solid tumor such as melanoma, head and neck, liver or kidney cancer. Sequences were derived from CD4+ or CD8+ T cells sorted from blood, sampled in a trial of the OX40 agonist ivuxolimab. The CDR3 sequence: CASSLSAGLLQETQYF. CDR3 DNA: TGCGCCAGCAGCTTGAGCGCGGGACTACTCCAAGAGACCCAGTACTTC.